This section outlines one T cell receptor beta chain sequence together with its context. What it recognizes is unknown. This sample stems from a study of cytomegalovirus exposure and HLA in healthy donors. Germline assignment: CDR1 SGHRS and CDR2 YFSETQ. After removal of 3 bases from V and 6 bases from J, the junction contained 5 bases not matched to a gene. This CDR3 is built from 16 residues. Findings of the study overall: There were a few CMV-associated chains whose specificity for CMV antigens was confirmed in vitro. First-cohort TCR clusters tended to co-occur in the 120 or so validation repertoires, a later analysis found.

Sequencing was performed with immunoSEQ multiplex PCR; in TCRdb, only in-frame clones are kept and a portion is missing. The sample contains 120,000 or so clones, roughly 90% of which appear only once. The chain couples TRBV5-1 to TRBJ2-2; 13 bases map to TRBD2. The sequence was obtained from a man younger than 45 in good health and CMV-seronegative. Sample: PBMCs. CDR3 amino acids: CASSSQLAGGAGELFF. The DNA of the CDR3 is TGCGCCAGCAGCTCCCAACTAGCGGGAGGGGCCGGGGAGCTGTTTTTT.